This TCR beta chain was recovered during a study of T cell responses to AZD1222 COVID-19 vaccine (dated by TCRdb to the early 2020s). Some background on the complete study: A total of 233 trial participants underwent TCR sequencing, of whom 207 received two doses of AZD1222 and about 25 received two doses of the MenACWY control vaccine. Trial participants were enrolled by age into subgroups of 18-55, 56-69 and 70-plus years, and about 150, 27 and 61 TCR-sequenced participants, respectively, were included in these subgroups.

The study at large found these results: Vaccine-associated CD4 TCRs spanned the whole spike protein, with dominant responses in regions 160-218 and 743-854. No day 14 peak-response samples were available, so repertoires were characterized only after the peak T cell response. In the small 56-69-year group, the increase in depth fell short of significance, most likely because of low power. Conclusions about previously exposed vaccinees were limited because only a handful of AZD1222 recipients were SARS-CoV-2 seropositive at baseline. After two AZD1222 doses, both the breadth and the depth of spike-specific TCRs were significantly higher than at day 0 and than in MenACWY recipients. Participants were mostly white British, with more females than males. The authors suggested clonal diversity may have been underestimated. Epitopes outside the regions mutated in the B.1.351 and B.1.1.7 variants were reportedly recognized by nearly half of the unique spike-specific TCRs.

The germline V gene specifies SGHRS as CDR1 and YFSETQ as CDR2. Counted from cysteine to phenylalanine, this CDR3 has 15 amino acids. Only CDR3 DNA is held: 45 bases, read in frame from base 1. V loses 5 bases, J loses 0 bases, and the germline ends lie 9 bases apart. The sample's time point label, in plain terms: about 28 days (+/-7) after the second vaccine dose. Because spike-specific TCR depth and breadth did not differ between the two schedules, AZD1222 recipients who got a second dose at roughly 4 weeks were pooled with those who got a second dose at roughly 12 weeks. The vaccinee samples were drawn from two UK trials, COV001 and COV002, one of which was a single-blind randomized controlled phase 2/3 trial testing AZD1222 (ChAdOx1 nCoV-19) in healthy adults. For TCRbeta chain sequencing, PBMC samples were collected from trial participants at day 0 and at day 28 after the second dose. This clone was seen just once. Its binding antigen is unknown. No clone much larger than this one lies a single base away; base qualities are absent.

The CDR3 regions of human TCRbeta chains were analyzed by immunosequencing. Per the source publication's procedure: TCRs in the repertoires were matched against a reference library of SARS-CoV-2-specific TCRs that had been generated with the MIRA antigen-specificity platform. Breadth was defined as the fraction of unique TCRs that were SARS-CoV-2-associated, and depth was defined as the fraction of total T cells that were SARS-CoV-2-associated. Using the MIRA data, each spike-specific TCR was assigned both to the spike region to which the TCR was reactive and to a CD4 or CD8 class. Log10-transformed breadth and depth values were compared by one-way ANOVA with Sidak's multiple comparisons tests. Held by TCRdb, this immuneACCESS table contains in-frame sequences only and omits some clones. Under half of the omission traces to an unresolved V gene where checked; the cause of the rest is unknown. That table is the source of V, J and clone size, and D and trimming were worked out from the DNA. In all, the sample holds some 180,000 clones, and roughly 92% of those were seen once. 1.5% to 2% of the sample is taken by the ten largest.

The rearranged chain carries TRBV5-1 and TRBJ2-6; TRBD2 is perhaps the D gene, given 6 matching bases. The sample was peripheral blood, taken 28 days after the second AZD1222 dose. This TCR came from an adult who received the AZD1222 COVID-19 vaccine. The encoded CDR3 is CASSYGSSGANVLTF. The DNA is TGCGCCAGCAGTTACGGGAGCTCTGGGGCCAACGTCCTGACTTTC.